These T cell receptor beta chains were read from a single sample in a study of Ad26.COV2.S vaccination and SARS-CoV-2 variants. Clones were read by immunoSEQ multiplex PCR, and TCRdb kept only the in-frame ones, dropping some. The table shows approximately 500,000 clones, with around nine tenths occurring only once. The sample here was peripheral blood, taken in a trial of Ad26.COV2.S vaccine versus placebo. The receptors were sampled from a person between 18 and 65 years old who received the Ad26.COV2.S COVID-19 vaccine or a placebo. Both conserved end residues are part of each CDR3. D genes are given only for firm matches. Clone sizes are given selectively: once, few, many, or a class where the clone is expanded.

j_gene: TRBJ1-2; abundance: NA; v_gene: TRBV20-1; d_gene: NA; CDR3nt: TGCAGTGCTAGATGGGGGGATGGCTACACCTTC; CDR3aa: CSARWGDGYTF
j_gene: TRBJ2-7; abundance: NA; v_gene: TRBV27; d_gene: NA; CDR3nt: TGTGCCAGCAGTGCATTACGGTCAGTGGGGGAGCAGTACTTC; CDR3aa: CASSALRSVGEQYF
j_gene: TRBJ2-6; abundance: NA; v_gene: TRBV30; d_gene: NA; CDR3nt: TGTGCCTGGGGGGGACTTTCGGGCAACGTCCTGACTTTC; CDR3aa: CAWGGLSGNVLTF
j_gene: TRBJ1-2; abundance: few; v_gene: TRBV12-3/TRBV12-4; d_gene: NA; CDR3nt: TGTGCCAGCAGCCAAGGGGGTGGCTACACCTTC; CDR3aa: CASSQGGGYTF
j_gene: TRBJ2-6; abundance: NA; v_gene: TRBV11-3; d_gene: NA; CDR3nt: TGTGCCAGCAGCAGAGGGGGGCCCGGGGCCAACGTCCTGACTTTC; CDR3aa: CASSRGGPGANVLTF
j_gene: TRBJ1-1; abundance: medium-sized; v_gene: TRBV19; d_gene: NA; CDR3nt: TGTGCCAGTAGTGCGGAAGATAGAAAAATGAACACTGAAGCTTTCTTT; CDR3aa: CASSAEDRKMNTEAFF
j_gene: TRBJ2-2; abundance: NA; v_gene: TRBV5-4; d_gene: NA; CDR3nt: TGTGCCAGCAGCTACCGGGAGCGGGTTACCGGGGAGCTGTTTTTT; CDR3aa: CASSYRERVTGELFF
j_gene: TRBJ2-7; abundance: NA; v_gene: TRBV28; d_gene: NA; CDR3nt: TGTGCCAGCAGTTTAGGACGGGGCGAGCAGTACTTC; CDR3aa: CASSLGRGEQYF
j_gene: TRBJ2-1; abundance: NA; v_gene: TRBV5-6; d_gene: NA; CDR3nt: TGTGCCAGCAGCTTGTTCAGGAACAATGAGCAGTTCTTC; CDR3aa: CASSLFRNNEQFF
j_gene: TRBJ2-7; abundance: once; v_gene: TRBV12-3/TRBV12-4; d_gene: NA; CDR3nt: TGTGCCAGCAGTTTAGGGGGGCCCGAGCAGTACTTC; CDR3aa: CASSLGGPEQYF
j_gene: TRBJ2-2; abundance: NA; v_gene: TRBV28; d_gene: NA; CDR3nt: TGTGCCAGCACCGATAACTGGAACACCGGGGAGCTGTTTTTT; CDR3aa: CASTDNWNTGELFF
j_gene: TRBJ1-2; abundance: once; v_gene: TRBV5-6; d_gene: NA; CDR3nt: TGTGCCAGCAGCTTGGGGGGCACGGCAGGGGACGGCTACACCTTC; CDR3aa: CASSLGGTAGDGYTF
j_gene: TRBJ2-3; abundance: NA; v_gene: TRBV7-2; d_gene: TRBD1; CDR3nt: TGTGCCAGCAACCGACAGGGAGCAGATACGCAGTATTTT; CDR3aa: CASNRQGADTQYF
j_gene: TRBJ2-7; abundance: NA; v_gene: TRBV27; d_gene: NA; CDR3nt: TGTGCCAGCAGTATAACCAGGTCTCGTTACGAGCAGTACTTC; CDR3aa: CASSITRSRYEQYF
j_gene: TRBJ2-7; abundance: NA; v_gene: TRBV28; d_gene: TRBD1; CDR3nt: TGTGCCAGCAGCCACGGACAGGGACCCTACGAGCAGTACTTC; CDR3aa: CASSHGQGPYEQYF
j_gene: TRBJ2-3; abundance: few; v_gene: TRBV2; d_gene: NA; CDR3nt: TGTGCCAGCAGAGGAGGAGGGGGGCGCGGCACAGATACGCAGTATTTT; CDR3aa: CASRGGGGRGTDTQYF
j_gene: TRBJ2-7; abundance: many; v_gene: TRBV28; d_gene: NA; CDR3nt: TGTGCCAGCAGGCCGAACAGGGCCGGCGAGCAGTACTTC; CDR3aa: CASRPNRAGEQYF